This T cell receptor beta chain was obtained from a study of T cells in Graves' hyperthyroidism and ophthalmopathy. General observations from the study: The blood repertoire included most of the expanded thyroid clonotypes above 0.001.

To note about this clonotype: Its antigen remains unknown. It may be a read error: a sequence one base away is much more abundant.

Germline values: CDR1 SGHRS, CDR2 YFSETQ. The CDR3 is made up of 16 amino acids. Authors of the study amplified TCR beta CDR3 regions from RNA transcripts. The HTBI primer set was used in a first-round RT-PCR of the TCR CDR3. In TCRdb, the multiplex PCR reads were re-called with MiXCR into one record per CDR3 protein. The sample holds approximately 740,000 distinct CDR3 sequences, 14% seen once. Graves' hyperthyroidism qualified as stable when ophthalmopathy did not progress within 18 months. Thyroid ultrasound, orbital computed tomography, clinical symptoms, and serum thyroxine and TRAb underpinned diagnoses. Each 10 ml fresh peripheral blood draw supplied the PBMCs.

Sequenced sample: blood. The genes are TRBV5-1 and TRBJ2-3; D gene unclear. The last part of the DNA fits TRBJ1-5 better; the J call may be wrong. This receptor was obtained from a woman aged 18-29 years with Graves' hyperthyroidism. As DNA, the CDR3 is TGCGCCAGCAGCTTGACTAGCGGGAGGGCTGCAGATACGCAGCATTTT. Translated, it gives CASSLTSGRAADTQHF.